This T cell receptor beta chain was profiled in a study of T-cell reconstitution after alpha-beta-depleted transplantation in children. TCRbeta library preparation incorporated unique molecular identifiers. TCRdb called the PCR reads again in MiXCR, with one record for every CDR3 protein. The sample shows some 530,000 distinct CDR3 sequences, around 13% of them seen only once. This clonotype was found many times. In germline, CDR1 is SGHVS, CDR2 FQNEAQ. The V end lost 5 bases, the J end lost 0 bases, and 14 bases lay between the germline ends. CDR3 length equals 15 residues. The TCR was taken from a human donor who donated a stem cell graft to a child with combined immunodeficiency. The starting material was PBMCs from the stem cell graft donor, obtained from the stem cell graft. This chain connects TRBV7-8 to TRBJ2-7; no firm D call. The CDR3 is CASSGRAPASYEQYF. As DNA, the CDR3 is TGTGCCAGCAGCGGAAGGGCCCCAGCCTCCTACGAGCAGTACTTC. Drawing the rest from reference TRBV7-8 and TRBJ2-7, the complete variable domain is GAGVSQSPRYKVAKRGQDVALRCDPISGHVSLFWYQQALGQGPEFLTYFQNEAQLDKSGLPSDRFFAERPEGSVSTLKIQRTQQEDSAVYLCASSGRAPASYEQYFGPGTRLTVT.